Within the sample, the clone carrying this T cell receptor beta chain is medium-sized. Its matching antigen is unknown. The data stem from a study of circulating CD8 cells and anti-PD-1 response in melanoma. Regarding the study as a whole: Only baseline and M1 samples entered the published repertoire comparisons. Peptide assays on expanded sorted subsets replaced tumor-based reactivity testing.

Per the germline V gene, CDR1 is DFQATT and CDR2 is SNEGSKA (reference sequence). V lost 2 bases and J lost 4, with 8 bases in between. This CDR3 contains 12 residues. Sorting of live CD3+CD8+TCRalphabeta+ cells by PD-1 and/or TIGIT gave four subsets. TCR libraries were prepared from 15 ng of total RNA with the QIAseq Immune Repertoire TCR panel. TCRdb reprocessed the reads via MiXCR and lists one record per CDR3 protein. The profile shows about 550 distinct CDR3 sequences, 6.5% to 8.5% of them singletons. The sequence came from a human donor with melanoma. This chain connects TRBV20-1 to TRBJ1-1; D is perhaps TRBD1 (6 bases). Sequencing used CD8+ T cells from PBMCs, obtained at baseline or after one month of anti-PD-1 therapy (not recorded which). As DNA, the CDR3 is TGCAGTGCTAGACGAGGGGGCACTGAAGCTTTCTTT. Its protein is CSARRGGTEAFF.